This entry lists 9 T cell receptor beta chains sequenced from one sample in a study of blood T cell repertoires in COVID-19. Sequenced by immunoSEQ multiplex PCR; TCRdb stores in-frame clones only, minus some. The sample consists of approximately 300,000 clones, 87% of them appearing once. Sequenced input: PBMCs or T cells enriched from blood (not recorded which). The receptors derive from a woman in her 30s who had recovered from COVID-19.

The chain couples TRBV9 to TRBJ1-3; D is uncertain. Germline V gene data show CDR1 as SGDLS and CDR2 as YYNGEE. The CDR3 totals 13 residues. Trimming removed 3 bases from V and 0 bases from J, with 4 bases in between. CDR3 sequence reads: CASSAGSGNTIYF. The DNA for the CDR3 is TGTGCCAGCAGCGCGGGCTCTGGAAACACCATATATTTT.

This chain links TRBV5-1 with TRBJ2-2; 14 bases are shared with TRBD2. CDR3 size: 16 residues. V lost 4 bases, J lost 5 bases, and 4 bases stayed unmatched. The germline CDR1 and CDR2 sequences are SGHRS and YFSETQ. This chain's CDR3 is CASSPRTSGGTGELFF. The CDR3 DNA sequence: TGCGCCAGCAGCCCCCGGACTAGCGGGGGGACCGGGGAGCTGTTTTTT. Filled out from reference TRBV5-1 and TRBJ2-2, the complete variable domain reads KAGVTQTPRYLIKTRGQQVTLSCSPISGHRSVSWYQQTPGQGLQFLFEYFSETQRNKGNFPGRFSGRQFSNSRSEMNVSTLELGDSALYLCASSPRTSGGTGELFFGEGSRLTVL.

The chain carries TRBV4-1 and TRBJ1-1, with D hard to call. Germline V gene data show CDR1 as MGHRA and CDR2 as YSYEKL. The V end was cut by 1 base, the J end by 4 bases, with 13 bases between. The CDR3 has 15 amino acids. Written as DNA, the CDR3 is TGCGCCAGCAGCCAAGGAGGGCTCTCGGGCACTGAAGCTTTCTTT. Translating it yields CASSQGGLSGTEAFF.

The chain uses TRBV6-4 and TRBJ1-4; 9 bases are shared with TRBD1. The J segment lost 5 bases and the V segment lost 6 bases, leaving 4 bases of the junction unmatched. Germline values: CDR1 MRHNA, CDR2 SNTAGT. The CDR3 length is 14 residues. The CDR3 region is CASSPGTGNEKLFF. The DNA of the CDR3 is TGTGCCAGCAGCCCCGGGACAGGGAATGAAAAACTGTTTTTT.

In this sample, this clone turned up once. This CDR3 reads CASSQDYTGGRGYTF. The CDR3 DNA sequence: TGTGCCAGCAGCCAAGATTACACAGGGGGCCGCGGCTACACCTTC. V is TRBV3-1 (or the pseudogene TRBV3-2) and J is TRBJ1-2; 9 positions agree with TRBD1. V lost 0 bases and J lost 8; bases outside the gene matches: 7. Germline V CDR1 and CDR2: LGHDT, YNNKEL (reference sequence). The CDR3 sequence is 15 residues long.

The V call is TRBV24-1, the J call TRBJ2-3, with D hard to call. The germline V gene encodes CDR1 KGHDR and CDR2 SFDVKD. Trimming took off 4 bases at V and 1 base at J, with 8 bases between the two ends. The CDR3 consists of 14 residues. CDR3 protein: CATSENQGTDTQYF. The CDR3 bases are TGTGCCACCAGTGAGAATCAGGGCACAGATACGCAGTATTTT.

The CDR3 reads CASSQGLGGERPQHF. In DNA form, the CDR3 reads TGTGCCAGCAGCCAAGGCCTCGGGGGTGAGCGGCCCCAGCATTTT. The chain recombines TRBV3-1 (or the pseudogene TRBV3-2) with TRBJ1-5; weak D call: TRBD1 (5 bases). In germline, CDR1 is LGHDT, CDR2 YNNKEL (reference sequence). V shed 1 base and J shed 9 bases, with 16 bases lying between them. The CDR3 loop spans 15 amino acids.

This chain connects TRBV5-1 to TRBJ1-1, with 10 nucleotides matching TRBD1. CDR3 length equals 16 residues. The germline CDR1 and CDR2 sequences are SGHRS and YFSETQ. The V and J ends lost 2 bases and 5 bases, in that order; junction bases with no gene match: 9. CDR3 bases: TGCGCCAGCAGCTTTAAGACAGGGGGCGTGGGGACTGAAGCTTTCTTT. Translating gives CASSFKTGGVGTEAFF.

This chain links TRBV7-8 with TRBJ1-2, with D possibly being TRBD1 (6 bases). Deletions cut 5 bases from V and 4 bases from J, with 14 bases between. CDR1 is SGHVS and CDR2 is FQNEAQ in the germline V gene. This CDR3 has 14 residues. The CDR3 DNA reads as TGTGCCAGCAGCATGCGAACAGGGTTCTATGGCTACACCTTC. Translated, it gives CASSMRTGFYGYTF.